This T cell receptor (beta chain) was recovered during a study of T cell responses to AZD1222 COVID-19 vaccine (dated by TCRdb to about 2021). At the level of the whole study: AZD1222 recipients whose second dose came at about 4 weeks and those whose second dose came at about 12 weeks were combined into one group, since spike-specific TCR depth and breadth did not differ between the two schedules. TCR sequencing was performed for about 250 trial participants, of whom around 200 were given two doses of AZD1222 and around 26 were given two doses of MenACWY control vaccine. Enrollment into the trials was organized by age into subgroups of 18-55, 56-69 and 70-plus years, and those subgroups contained roughly 150, 30 and 60 TCR-sequenced participants, respectively. Study-level results and caveats: Vaccine-associated CD4 TCRs spanned the whole spike protein, with dominant responses in regions 160-218 and 743-854. Because no samples from the day 14 peak response were available, repertoires could be characterized only after the peak T cell response. After two AZD1222 doses, spike-specific TCR breadth and depth were significantly higher than at day 0 and than in MenACWY recipients. Conclusions about previously exposed vaccinees are limited because only five to seven AZD1222 recipients were SARS-CoV-2 seropositive at baseline. Participants were mostly white British, with more females than males. The authors suggested clonal diversity may have been underestimated. The 56-69-year group was small, and its depth increase did not reach significance, likely because of low power. Reportedly, almost half of the unique spike-specific TCRs recognized epitopes lying outside the regions that are mutated in the B.1.351 and B.1.1.7 variants.

The CDR3 regions of human TCRbeta chains were subjected to immunosequencing. Concerning the study's data processing: TCRs in the repertoires were matched against a reference library of SARS-CoV-2-specific TCRs that had been generated with the MIRA antigen-specificity platform. Breadth was defined as the fraction of unique TCRs that were SARS-CoV-2-associated. Depth was defined as the fraction of total T cells that were SARS-CoV-2-associated. Using the MIRA data, each spike-specific TCR was assigned both to the spike region to which the TCR was reactive and to a CD4 or CD8 class. Log10-transformed breadth and depth values were compared by one-way ANOVA with Sidak's multiple comparisons tests. Sourced from immuneACCESS, this table was stored by TCRdb with only in-frame sequences that have V and J called. A share of the clones is absent; for the studies checked, an unresolved V gene accounts for under half, and the remainder has no known explanation. Clonal size and the V and J genes are those of that table, whereas D and trimming came from the DNA. The sample table contains around 160,000 clones; only one count was recorded for 75% to 95% of them. Jointly, the top ten make up 1.4% of the sample.

Notes on this clone: Its antigen is currently not known. The input lacks base qualities; no much larger clone sits a single base away.

This sample's time point label indicates: baseline before first vaccination. Samples from vaccinated people were obtained from the UK trials COV001 and COV002, which included a single-blind randomized controlled phase 2/3 trial of AZD1222 (ChAdOx1 nCoV-19) in healthy adults. For TCRbeta chain sequencing, PBMC samples from trial participants were taken at day 0 and at day 28 after the second dose. The CDR3 starts with the cysteine, ends with the phenylalanine, and has 12 residues. The only DNA kept is the CDR3, 36 bases in frame from the first base. Trimming at the junction amounts to 6 bases on V and 6 bases on J, and the germline ends lie 10 bases apart. The germline V gene yields MNHEY for CDR1 and SVGEGT for CDR2.

This specimen was peripheral blood, taken on day 0 of AZD1222 vaccination. In this chain, TRBV6-2 or TRBV6-3 is recombined with TRBJ2-3; matching of 5 bases hints at TRBD1 as the D gene. This receptor was identified in an adult in good health. The CDR3 here reads CASSLNRDTQYF. The DNA is TGTGCCAGCAGCCTAAACAGGGATACGCAGTATTTT.